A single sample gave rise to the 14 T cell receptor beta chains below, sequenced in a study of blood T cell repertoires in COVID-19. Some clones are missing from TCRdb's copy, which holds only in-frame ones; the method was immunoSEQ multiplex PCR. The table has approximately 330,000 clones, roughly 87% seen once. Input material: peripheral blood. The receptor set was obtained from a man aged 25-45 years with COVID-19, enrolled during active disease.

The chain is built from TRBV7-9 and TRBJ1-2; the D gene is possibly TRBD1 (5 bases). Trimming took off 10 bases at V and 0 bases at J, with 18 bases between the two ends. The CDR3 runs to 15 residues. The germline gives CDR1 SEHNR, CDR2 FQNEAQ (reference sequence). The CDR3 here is CATGEGRTSNYGYTF. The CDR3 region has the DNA TGTGCCACGGGGGAAGGGCGGACTTCTAACTATGGCTACACCTTC.

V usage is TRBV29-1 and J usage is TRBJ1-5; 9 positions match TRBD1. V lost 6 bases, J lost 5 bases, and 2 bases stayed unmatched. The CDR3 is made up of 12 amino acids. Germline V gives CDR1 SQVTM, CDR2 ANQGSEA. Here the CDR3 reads CSVRQGDQPQHF. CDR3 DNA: TGCAGCGTACGACAGGGGGATCAGCCCCAGCATTTT.

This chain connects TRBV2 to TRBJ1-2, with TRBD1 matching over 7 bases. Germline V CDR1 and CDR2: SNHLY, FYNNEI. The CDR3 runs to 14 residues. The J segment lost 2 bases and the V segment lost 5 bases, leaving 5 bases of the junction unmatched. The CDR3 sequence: CASSRQGTNYGYTF. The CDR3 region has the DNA TGTGCCAGCAGTCGACAGGGAACAAACTATGGCTACACCTTC. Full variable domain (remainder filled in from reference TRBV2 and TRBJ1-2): EPEVTQTPSHQVTQMGQEVILRCVPISNHLYFYWYRQILGQKVEFLVSFYNNEISEKSEIFDDQFSVERPDGSNFTLKIRSTKLEDSAMYFCASSRQGTNYGYTFGSGTRLTVV.

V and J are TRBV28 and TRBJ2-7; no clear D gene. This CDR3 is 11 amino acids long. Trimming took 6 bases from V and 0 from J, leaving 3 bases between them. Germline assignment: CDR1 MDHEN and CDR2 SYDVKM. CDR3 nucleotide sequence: TGTGCCAGCAGCCACTCCTACGAGCAGTACTTC. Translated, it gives CASSHSYEQYF.

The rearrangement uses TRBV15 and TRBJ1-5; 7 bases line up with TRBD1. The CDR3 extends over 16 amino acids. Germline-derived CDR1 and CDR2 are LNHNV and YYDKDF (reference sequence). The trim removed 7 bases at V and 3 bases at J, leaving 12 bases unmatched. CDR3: CATNTGASNNNQPQHF. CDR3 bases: TGTGCCACCAACACAGGGGCCTCAAACAACAATCAGCCCCAGCATTTT.

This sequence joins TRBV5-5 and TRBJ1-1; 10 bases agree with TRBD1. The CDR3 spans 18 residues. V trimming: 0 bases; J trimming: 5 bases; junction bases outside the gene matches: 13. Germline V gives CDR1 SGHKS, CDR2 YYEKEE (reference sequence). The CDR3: CASSLEWGQGRLRTEAFF. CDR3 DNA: TGTGCCAGCAGCTTGGAGTGGGGACAGGGGCGTTTGAGGACTGAAGCTTTCTTT.

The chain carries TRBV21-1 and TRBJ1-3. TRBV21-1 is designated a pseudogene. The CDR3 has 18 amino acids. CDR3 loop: CASSKGSGGYSSGNTIYF. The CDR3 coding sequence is TGTGCCAGCAGCAAAGGTAGCGGGGGGTACTCATCTGGAAACACCATATATTTT.

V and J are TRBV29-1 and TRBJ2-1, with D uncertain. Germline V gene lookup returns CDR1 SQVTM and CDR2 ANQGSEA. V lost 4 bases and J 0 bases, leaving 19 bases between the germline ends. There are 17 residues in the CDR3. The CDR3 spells CSVVRQRKISSYNEQFF. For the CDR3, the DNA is TGCAGCGTTGTTAGGCAGCGAAAGATAAGCTCCTACAATGAGCAGTTCTTC.

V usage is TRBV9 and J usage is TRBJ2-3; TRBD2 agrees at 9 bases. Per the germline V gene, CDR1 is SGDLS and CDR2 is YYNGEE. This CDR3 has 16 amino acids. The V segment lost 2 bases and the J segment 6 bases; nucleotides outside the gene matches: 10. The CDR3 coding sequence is TGTGCCAGCAGCGTTGGAGGCGGGGGGGTGTCGGATACGCAGTATTTT. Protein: CASSVGGGGVSDTQYF.

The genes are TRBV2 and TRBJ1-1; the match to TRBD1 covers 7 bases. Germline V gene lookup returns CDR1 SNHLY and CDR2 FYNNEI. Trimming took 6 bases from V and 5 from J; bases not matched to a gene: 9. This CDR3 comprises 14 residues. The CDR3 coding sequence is TGTGCCAGCAGCCTACAGGGGCAGGGGACTGAAGCTTTCTTT. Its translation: CASSLQGQGTEAFF.

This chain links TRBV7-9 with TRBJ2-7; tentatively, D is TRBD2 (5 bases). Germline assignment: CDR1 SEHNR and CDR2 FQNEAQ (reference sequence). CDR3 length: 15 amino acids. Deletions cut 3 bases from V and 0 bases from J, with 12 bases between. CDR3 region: CASSFGPGSSYEQYF. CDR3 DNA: TGTGCCAGCAGCTTCGGCCCTGGGAGCTCCTACGAGCAGTACTTC. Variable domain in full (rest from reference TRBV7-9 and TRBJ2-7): DTGVSQNPRHKITKRGQNVTFRCDPISEHNRLYWYRQTLGQGPEFLTYFQNEAQLEKSRLLSDRFSAERPKGSFSTLEIQRTEQGDSAMYLCASSFGPGSSYEQYFGPGTRLTVT.

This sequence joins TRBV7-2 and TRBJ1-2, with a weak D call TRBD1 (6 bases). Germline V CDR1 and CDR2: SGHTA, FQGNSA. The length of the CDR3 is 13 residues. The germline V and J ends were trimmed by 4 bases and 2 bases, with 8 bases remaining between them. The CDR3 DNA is TGTGCCAGCAGCTGGGACACGAACTATGGCTACACCTTC. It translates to CASSWDTNYGYTF.

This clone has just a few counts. The CDR3 DNA is TGTGCCAGCAGCGTACCTAGCGGGGGGGCCGGGGGGACCTACAATGAGCAGTTCTTC. Amino acid sequence: CASSVPSGGAGGTYNEQFF. This sequence joins TRBV3-1 (or the pseudogene TRBV3-2) and TRBJ2-1, with TRBD2 matching 12 bases. The J segment lost 2 bases and the V segment lost 5 bases, leaving 13 bases of the junction unmatched. The CDR3 covers 19 residues. Germline V gene lookup returns CDR1 LGHDT and CDR2 YNNKEL (reference sequence).

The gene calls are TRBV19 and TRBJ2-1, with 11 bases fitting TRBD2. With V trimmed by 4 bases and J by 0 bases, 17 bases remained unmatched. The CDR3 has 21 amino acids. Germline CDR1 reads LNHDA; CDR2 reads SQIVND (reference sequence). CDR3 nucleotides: TGTGCCAGTAGTAAGACTAGACGGCGGACTAGCGGGCCAAGCTCCTACAATGAGCAGTTCTTC. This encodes CASSKTRRRTSGPSSYNEQFF.